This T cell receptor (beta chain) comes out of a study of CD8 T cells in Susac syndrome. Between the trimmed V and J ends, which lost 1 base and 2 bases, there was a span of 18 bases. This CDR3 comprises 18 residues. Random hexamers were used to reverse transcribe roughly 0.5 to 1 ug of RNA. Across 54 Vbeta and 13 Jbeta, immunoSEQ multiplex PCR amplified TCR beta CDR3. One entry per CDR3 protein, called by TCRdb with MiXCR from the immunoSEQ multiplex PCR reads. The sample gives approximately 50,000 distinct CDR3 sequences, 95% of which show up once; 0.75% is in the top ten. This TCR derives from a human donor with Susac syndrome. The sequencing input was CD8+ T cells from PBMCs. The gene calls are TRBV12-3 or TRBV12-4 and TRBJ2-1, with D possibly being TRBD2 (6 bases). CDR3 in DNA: TGTGCCAGCAGTTTAGGATCGGCGGGCGGGATCCCCTACAATGAGCAGTTCTTC. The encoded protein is CASSLGSAGGIPYNEQFF.